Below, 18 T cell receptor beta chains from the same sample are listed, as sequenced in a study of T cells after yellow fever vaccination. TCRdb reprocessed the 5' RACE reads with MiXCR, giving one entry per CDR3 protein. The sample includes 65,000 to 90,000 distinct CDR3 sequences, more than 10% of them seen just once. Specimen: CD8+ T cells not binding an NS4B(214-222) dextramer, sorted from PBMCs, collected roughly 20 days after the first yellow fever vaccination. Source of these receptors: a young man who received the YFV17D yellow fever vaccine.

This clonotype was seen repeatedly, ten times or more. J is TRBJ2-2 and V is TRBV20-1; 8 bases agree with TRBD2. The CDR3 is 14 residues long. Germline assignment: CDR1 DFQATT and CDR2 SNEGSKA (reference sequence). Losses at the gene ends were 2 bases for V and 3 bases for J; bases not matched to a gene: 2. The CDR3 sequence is CSARSSGDTGELFF. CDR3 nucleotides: TGCAGTGCTAGAAGTAGCGGGGACACCGGGGAGCTGTTTTTT.

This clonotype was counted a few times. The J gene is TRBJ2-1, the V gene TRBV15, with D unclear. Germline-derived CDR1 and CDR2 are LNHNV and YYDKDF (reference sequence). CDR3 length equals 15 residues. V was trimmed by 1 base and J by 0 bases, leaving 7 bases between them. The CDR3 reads CATSRGPGSYNEQFF. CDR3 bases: TGTGCCACCAGCAGAGGCCCGGGCTCCTACAATGAGCAGTTCTTC.

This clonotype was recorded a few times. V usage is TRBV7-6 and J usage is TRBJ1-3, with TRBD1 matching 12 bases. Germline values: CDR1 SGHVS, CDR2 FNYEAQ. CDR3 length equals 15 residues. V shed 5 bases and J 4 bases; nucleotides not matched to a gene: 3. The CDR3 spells CASSQGQGAGNTIYF. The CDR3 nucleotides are TGTGCCAGCAGCCAGGGACAGGGGGCGGGAAACACCATATATTTT.

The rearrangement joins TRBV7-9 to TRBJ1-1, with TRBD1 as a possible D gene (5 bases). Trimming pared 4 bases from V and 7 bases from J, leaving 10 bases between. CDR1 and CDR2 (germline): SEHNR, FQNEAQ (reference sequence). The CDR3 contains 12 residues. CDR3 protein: CASSSTGVEAFF. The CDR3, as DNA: TGTGCCAGCAGCTCTACAGGAGTTGAAGCTTTCTTT.

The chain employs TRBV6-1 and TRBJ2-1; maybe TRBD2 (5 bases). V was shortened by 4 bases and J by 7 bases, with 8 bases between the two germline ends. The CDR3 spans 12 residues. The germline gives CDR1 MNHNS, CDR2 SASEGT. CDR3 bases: TGTGCCAGCAGTGTGGGAGAGAATGAGCAGTTCTTC. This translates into CASSVGENEQFF.

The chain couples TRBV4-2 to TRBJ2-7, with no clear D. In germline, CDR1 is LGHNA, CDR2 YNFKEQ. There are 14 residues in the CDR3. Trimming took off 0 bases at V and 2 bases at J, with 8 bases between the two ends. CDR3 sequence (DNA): TGTGCCAGCAGCCAAGAAGGTGTCACCTACGAGCAGTACTTC. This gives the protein CASSQEGVTYEQYF.

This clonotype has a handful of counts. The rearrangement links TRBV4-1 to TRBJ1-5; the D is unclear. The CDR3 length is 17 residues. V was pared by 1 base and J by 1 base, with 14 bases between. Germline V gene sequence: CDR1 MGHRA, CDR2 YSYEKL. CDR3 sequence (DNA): TGCGCCAGCAGCCAAGCGGAGGCTCGCTACAGCAATCAGCCCCAGCATTTT. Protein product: CASSQAEARYSNQPQHF.

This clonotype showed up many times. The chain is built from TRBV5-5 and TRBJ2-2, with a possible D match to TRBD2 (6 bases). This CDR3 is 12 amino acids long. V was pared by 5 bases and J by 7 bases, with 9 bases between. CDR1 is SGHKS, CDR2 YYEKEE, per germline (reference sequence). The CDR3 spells CASSLGGGELFF. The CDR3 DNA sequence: TGTGCCAGCAGTCTGGGGGGCGGGGAGCTGTTTTTT.

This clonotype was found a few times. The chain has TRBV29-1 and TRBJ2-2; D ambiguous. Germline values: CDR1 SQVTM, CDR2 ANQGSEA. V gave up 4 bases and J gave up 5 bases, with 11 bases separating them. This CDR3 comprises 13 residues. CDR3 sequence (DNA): TGCAGCGTTGCCAGGCCGAGGACCGGGGAGCTGTTTTTT. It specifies CSVARPRTGELFF.

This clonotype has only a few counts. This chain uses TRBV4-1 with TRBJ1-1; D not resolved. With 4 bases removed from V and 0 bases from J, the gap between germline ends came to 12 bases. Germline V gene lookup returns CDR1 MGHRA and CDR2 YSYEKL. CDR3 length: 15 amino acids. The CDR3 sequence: CASSLRRGMNTEAFF. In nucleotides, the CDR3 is TGCGCCAGCAGCCTTAGACGGGGAATGAACACTGAAGCTTTCTTT.

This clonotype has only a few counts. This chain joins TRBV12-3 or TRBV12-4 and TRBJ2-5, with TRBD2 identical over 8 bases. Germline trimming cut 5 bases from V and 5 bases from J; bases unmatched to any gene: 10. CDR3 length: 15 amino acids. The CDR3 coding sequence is TGTGCCAGCAGTGTTCAGGCGTCGGGGGGGGAGACCCAGTACTTC. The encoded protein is CASSVQASGGETQYF.

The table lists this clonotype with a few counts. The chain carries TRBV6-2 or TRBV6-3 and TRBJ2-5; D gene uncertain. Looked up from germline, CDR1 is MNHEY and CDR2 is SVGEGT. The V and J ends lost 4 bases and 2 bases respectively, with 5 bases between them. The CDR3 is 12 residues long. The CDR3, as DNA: TGTGCCAGCAGTTCCCTGCAAGAGACCCAGTACTTC. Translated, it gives CASSSLQETQYF.

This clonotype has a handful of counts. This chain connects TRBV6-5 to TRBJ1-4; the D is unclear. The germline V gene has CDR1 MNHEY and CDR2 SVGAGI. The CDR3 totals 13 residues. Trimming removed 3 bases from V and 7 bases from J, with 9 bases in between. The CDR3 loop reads CASSYRRGEKLFF. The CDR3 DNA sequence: TGTGCCAGCAGTTATAGGAGAGGTGAAAAACTGTTTTTT.

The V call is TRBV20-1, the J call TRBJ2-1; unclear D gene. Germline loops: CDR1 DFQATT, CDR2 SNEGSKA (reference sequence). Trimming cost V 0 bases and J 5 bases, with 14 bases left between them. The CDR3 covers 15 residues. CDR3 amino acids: CSARDYLDNHNEQFF. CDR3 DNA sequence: TGCAGTGCTAGAGACTACCTAGACAACCACAATGAGCAGTTCTTC.

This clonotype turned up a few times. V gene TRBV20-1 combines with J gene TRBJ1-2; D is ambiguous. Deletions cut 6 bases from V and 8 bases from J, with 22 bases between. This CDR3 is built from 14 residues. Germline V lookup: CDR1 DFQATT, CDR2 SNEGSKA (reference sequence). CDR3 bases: TGCAGTGCCCGAGAAAGTGGCAGCCTATGGGGCTACACCTTC. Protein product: CSARESGSLWGYTF.

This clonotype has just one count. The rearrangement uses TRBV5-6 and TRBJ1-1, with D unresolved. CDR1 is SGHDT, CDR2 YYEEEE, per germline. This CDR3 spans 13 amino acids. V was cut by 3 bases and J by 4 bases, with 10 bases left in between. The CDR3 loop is CASSYGLSTEAFF. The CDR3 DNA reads TGTGCCAGCAGCTACGGGCTATCCACTGAAGCTTTCTTT. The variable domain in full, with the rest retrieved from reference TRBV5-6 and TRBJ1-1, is DAGVTQSPTHLIKTRGQQVTLRCSPKSGHDTVSWYQQALGQGPQFIFQYYEEEERQRGNFPDRFSGHQFPNYSSELNVNALLLGDSALYLCASSYGLSTEAFFGQGTRLTVV.

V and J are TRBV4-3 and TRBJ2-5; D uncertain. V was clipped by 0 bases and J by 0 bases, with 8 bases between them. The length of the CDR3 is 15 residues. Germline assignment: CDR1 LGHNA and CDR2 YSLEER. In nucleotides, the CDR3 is TGCGCCAGCAGCCAAGATGTGGGGTACCAAGAGACCCAGTACTTC. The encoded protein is CASSQDVGYQETQYF.

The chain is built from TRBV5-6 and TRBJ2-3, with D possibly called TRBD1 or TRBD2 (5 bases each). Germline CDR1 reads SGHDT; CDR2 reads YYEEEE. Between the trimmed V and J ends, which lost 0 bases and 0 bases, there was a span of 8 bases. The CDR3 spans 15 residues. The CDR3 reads CASSLGGTSTDTQYF. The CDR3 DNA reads TGTGCCAGCAGCTTGGGAGGGACCAGCACAGATACGCAGTATTTT.